This is a list of T cell receptor beta chains from one sample in a study of T cell changes during pregnancy in multiple sclerosis. The repertoire was sequenced with immunoSEQ multiplex PCR; TCRdb's copy has only in-frame clones and lacks some. The table includes 55,000 to 70,000 clones, 80% to 90% detected once. The specimen was peripheral blood, collected in the first trimester of pregnancy. The source is a female donor with multiple sclerosis, enrolled in a pregnancy study. Both conserved end residues are part of each CDR3. Fields, in order: clone size, CDR3 length, J gene, D gene, V gene, CDR3 protein, CDR3 DNA. A D gene is named only where the DNA matches it firmly. The listing skips clone size in some rows; elsewhere it reads once, few, many or a size class.

abundance: -; len: 15; j_gene: TRBJ2-3; d_gene: TRBD2; v_gene: TRBV7-9; CDR3aa: CASSLIAGGTDTQYF; CDR3nt: TGTGCCAGCAGCTTAATAGCGGGGGGCACAGATACGCAGTATTTT
abundance: -; len: 13; j_gene: TRBJ2-7; d_gene: TRBD2; v_gene: TRBV2; CDR3aa: CASSGGGSYEQYF; CDR3nt: TGTGCCAGCAGTGGGGGGGGCTCCTACGAGCAGTACTTC
abundance: -; len: 10; j_gene: TRBJ1-1; d_gene: -; v_gene: TRBV10-1; CDR3aa: CAISLGEAFF; CDR3nt: TGCGCCATCTCACTAGGGGAAGCTTTCTTT
abundance: -; len: 16; j_gene: TRBJ2-7; d_gene: TRBD2; v_gene: TRBV6-5; CDR3aa: CASSFSLAGGSYEQYF; CDR3nt: TGTGCCAGCAGTTTTTCCCTAGCGGGAGGGTCCTACGAGCAGTACTTC
abundance: -; len: 16; j_gene: TRBJ2-2; d_gene: TRBD1; v_gene: TRBV7-9; CDR3aa: CASSFLRGPNTGELFF; CDR3nt: TGTGCCAGCAGCTTCTTGAGGGGGCCGAACACCGGGGAGCTGTTTTTT
abundance: -; len: 17; j_gene: TRBJ2-1; d_gene: -; v_gene: TRBV19; CDR3aa: CASSIVGFESGDNEQFF; CDR3nt: TGTGCCAGTAGTATAGTCGGCTTTGAGTCAGGTGACAATGAGCAGTTCTTC
abundance: -; len: 14; j_gene: TRBJ2-7; d_gene: -; v_gene: TRBV7-8; CDR3aa: CASSLGRLAYEQYF; CDR3nt: TGTGCCAGCAGCTTAGGGCGGCTGGCCTACGAGCAGTACTTC
abundance: -; len: 13; j_gene: TRBJ2-6; d_gene: -; v_gene: TRBV6-5; CDR3aa: CASQGTGANVLTF; CDR3nt: TGTGCCAGTCAGGGAACTGGGGCCAACGTCCTGACTTTC
abundance: -; len: 15; j_gene: TRBJ1-1; d_gene: -; v_gene: TRBV6-1; CDR3aa: CASSEIGKGSTEAFF; CDR3nt: TGTGCCAGCAGTGAAATCGGGAAGGGCAGCACTGAAGCTTTCTTT
abundance: -; len: 13; j_gene: TRBJ2-2; d_gene: -; v_gene: TRBV11-2; CDR3aa: CASTFLRTGELFF; CDR3nt: TGTGCCAGCACCTTTCTCCGCACCGGGGAGCTGTTTTTT
abundance: -; len: 14; j_gene: TRBJ2-7; d_gene: -; v_gene: TRBV6-5; CDR3aa: CASSYTGGSYEQYF; CDR3nt: TGTGCCAGCAGTTACACCGGAGGATCCTACGAGCAGTACTTC
abundance: -; len: 17; j_gene: TRBJ2-1; d_gene: -; v_gene: TRBV19; CDR3aa: CATRDLRAASSYNEQFF; CDR3nt: TGTGCCACCAGAGACCTGCGGGCCGCAAGCTCCTACAATGAGCAGTTCTTC
abundance: -; len: 15; j_gene: TRBJ2-7; d_gene: TRBD2; v_gene: TRBV2; CDR3aa: CASTPTSGGASEQYF; CDR3nt: TGTGCCAGCACCCCTACTAGCGGGGGGGCCTCTGAGCAGTACTTC
abundance: -; len: 15; j_gene: TRBJ1-1; d_gene: TRBD1; v_gene: TRBV4-3; CDR3aa: CASSPFGQGETEAFF; CDR3nt: TGCGCCAGCAGCCCTTTCGGACAGGGGGAAACTGAAGCTTTCTTT
abundance: -; len: 11; j_gene: TRBJ2-7; d_gene: -; v_gene: TRBV20-1; CDR3aa: CSAREEREQYF; CDR3nt: TGCAGTGCTAGGGAGGAGCGCGAGCAGTACTTC
abundance: once; len: 16; j_gene: TRBJ2-7; d_gene: TRBD1; v_gene: TRBV5-1; CDR3aa: CASTPLDRDSIYEQYF; CDR3nt: TGCGCCAGCACTCCACTCGACCGGGACAGCATCTACGAGCAGTACTTC
abundance: -; len: 14; j_gene: TRBJ1-2; d_gene: TRBD1; v_gene: TRBV6-5; CDR3aa: CASSYATGAYGYTF; CDR3nt: TGTGCCAGCAGTTACGCGACAGGGGCTTATGGCTACACCTTC
abundance: -; len: 11; j_gene: TRBJ2-5; d_gene: -; v_gene: TRBV20-1; CDR3aa: CSASLQETQYF; CDR3nt: TGCAGTGCTAGCCTCCAAGAGACCCAGTACTTC
abundance: -; len: 15; j_gene: TRBJ2-1; d_gene: TRBD2; v_gene: TRBV5-1; CDR3aa: CASSLAAGGPGEQFF; CDR3nt: TGCGCCAGCAGCTTGGCAGCGGGAGGGCCTGGTGAGCAGTTCTTC
abundance: -; len: 16; j_gene: TRBJ1-2; d_gene: -; v_gene: TRBV30; CDR3aa: CAWSVRSRGFWYGYTF; CDR3nt: TGTGCCTGGAGTGTTCGTAGCAGGGGTTTTTGGTATGGCTACACCTTC
abundance: -; len: 16; j_gene: TRBJ1-5; d_gene: -; v_gene: TRBV30; CDR3aa: CAWSVSGLQYNQPQHF; CDR3nt: TGTGCCTGGAGTGTATCAGGGCTTCAATACAATCAGCCCCAGCATTTT
abundance: -; len: 11; j_gene: TRBJ1-2; d_gene: TRBD1; v_gene: TRBV19; CDR3aa: CASRTGTGYTF; CDR3nt: TGTGCCAGTAGGACAGGGACTGGCTACACCTTC
abundance: once; len: 14; j_gene: TRBJ2-7; d_gene: TRBD1; v_gene: TRBV10-2; CDR3aa: CASSRRDRGGEQYF; CDR3nt: TGCGCCAGCAGCCGACGGGACAGGGGCGGAGAGCAGTACTTC
abundance: -; len: 15; j_gene: TRBJ1-3; d_gene: TRBD1; v_gene: TRBV6-5; CDR3aa: CASSPTGTVGNTIYF; CDR3nt: TGTGCCAGCAGCCCGACAGGGACGGTCGGAAACACCATATATTTT